What follows are 6 T cell receptor beta chains derived from one specimen sequenced in a study of Ad26.COV2.S vaccination and SARS-CoV-2 variants. As to treatment: roughly 18 received Ad26.COV2.S at low or high dose, single or two shots; a few received placebo; per-sample allocation not given. Specimen acquisition occurred on day 63 following the initial vaccine or placebo injection. This table comes from immunoSEQ multiplex PCR, and its TCRdb copy is limited to in-frame clones, with some not included. The sample includes roughly 680,000 clones, roughly nine tenths of them seen just once. Sequencing used peripheral blood, obtained in a trial of Ad26.COV2.S vaccine versus placebo. These receptors came from a person aged 18 to 59 who received the Ad26.COV2.S COVID-19 vaccine or a placebo.

The rearrangement joins TRBV5-8 to TRBJ2-7, with D perhaps TRBD1 (6 bases). With 6 bases removed from V and 6 bases from J, the gap between germline ends came to 16 bases. This CDR3 has 13 residues. CDR1 is SGHTS and CDR2 is YDEGEE in the germline V gene. The CDR3 nucleotides read TGTGCCAGCAACCGAAACAGGGATTTCGAGCAGTACTTC. Translation gives CASNRNRDFEQYF. The full variable domain, in which reference TRBV5-8 and TRBJ2-7 provide the parts outside the CDR3, is EAGVTQSPTHLIKTRGQQATLRCSPISGHTSVYWYQQALGLGLQFLLWYDEGEERNRGNFPPRFSGRQFPNYSSELNVNALELEDSALYLCASNRNRDFEQYFGPGTRLTVT.

The chain uses TRBV9 and TRBJ2-2; D is ambiguous. V lost 2 bases and J lost 6, with 11 bases in between. The germline gives CDR1 SGDLS, CDR2 YYNGEE. The CDR3 has 14 residues. The CDR3 region has the DNA TGTGCCAGCAGCGTTGCTGGGGTGTCCGGGGAGCTGTTTTTT. Translated, it gives CASSVAGVSGELFF.

The rearrangement joins TRBV6-5 to TRBJ2-7; 9 bases fit TRBD2. Unmatched junction bases numbered 7, after V lost 6 bases and J lost 4 bases. There are 14 residues in the CDR3. Germline CDR1 reads MNHEY; CDR2 reads SVGAGI. The CDR3 loop is CASRDSGSVYEQYF. The CDR3 DNA reads as TGTGCCAGCAGGGATAGCGGGAGTGTGTACGAGCAGTACTTC.

The rearrangement uses TRBV5-1 and TRBJ2-7, with 9 bases matching TRBD2. The CDR3 covers 16 residues. CDR1 SGHRS and CDR2 YFSETQ come from the germline V gene. The ends lost 5 bases at V and 4 bases at J; junction bases unmatched: 13. Here the CDR3 reads CASREFGAGGPYEQYF. In DNA, the CDR3 is TGCGCCAGCAGAGAATTCGGGGCGGGAGGGCCGTACGAGCAGTACTTC.

The V and J genes are TRBV6-2 or TRBV6-3 and TRBJ2-7, with a weak D call TRBD1 (6 bases). The CDR3 totals 16 residues. The V and J ends lost 2 bases and 0 bases respectively, with 14 bases between them. Germline values: CDR1 MNHEY, CDR2 SVGEGT. Written as DNA, the CDR3 is TGTGCCAGCAGTTACGGGGGCGGCACCTACTCCTACGAGCAGTACTTC. Its translation: CASSYGGGTYSYEQYF.

This clone has only one observation. This rearrangement joins TRBV27 to TRBJ2-1; 12 positions match TRBD2. CDR3 length equals 19 residues. The V gene's germline CDR1 is MNHEY and CDR2 SMNVEV (reference sequence). Trimming cost V 3 bases and J 5 bases; bases outside gene matches: 14. In DNA, the CDR3 is TGTGCCAGCAGTTTCCGGGAGCCCCTAGCGGGAGGGTTCCACAATGAGCAGTTCTTC. Amino acids: CASSFREPLAGGFHNEQFF.